The sequence of this TCR beta chain was determined in a study of blood T cell repertoires in COVID-19. In the study overall: From the United States, Italy and Spain came samples of acute and convalescent COVID-19. The cDNA or gDNA used as material had been derived from T cells, B-cell-depleted T cells, or PBMCs.

The table lists this clone with a count of one. The CDR3 runs to 15 residues. The trim removed 5 bases at V and 5 bases at J, leaving 9 bases unmatched. Per the germline V gene, CDR1 is SGHAT and CDR2 is FQNNGV. Per the original data handling: Amplification with reference gene primers provided the estimates of nucleated cell counts. Clones were sequenced by immunoSEQ multiplex PCR, and TCRdb holds only the in-frame ones, with some missing. V and J calls and clone size come straight from that table; D and trimming were deduced from the DNA. In the table there are approximately 110,000 clones, around 79% of which are singletons.

Sequencing was carried out using peripheral blood. The rearrangement links TRBV11-2 to TRBJ2-5, with 9 bases matching TRBD1. This receptor was identified in a man in his 70s with active or convalescent COVID-19. CDR3 bases: TGTGCCAGCAGCCAAATCGGGACAGGGCTGGAGACCCAGTACTTC. Translation gives CASSQIGTGLETQYF.